Listed below are T cell receptor beta chains from one sample, sequenced in a study of control samples from healthy donors and cancer patients. TCRdb keeps only in-frame clones here, not all; method: immunoSEQ multiplex PCR. This table has about 150,000 clones, around 96% appearing once. Sequenced material: blood. These receptors were collected from a man aged 35 to 55 in good health. The CDR3 runs from the conserved cysteine through the conserved F or W. The order of the fields is V gene, J gene, clone size, D gene, CDR3 DNA, CDR3 protein. D genes are given only for firm matches. Only part of the rows carry a size: once, few, many, or a class if the clone is expanded.

TRBV6-5	TRBJ1-3	NA	NA	TGTGCCAGCAGGTTGCAGGGGCTCTCTGGAAACACCATATATTTT	CASRLQGLSGNTIYF
TRBV19	TRBJ2-5	NA	TRBD2	TGTGCCAGTAGTCCGGGCCGTCGGGGGGTAGGCCAAGAGACCCAGTACTTC	CASSPGRRGVGQETQYF
TRBV19	TRBJ1-4	NA	NA	TGTGCCAGCCGACCCTCTGCAACTAATGAAAAACTGTTTTTT	CASRPSATNEKLFF
TRBV19	TRBJ1-1	NA	TRBD1	TGTGCCAGTAGTAGACAGGGAGGCAACACTGAAGCTTTCTTT	CASSRQGGNTEAFF
TRBV6-5	TRBJ2-1	NA	NA	TGTGCCAGCAGTTATCAACAGGGCAATGAGCAGTTCTTC	CASSYQQGNEQFF
TRBV29-1	TRBJ2-5	NA	TRBD2	TGCAGCGCAGAAGGACTAGCGGGGGGCCGAGAGACCCAGTACTTC	CSAEGLAGGRETQYF
TRBV7-9	TRBJ2-7	NA	NA	TGTGCCAGCAGCCTCCCGGCGACCTACGAGCAGTACTTC	CASSLPATYEQYF
TRBV7-2	TRBJ1-6	NA	NA	TGTGCCAGCAGCCCTACCGCGCAGGGGAATTCACCCCTCCACTTT	CASSPTAQGNSPLHF
TRBV21-1	TRBJ1-3	NA	NA	TGTGCCAGCAGCAAAGCGGCCCTCTCTGGAAACACCATATATTTT	CASSKAALSGNTIYF
TRBV18	TRBJ1-1	NA	NA	TGTGCCAGCTCACCTCCGGGAGCAGGCGGGGCGAACACTGAAGCTTTCTTT	CASSPPGAGGANTEAFF
TRBV9	TRBJ2-7	NA	NA	TGTGCCAGCAGCGTAGCCCCGGGGGCCACGGAGCAGTACTTC	CASSVAPGATEQYF
TRBV18	TRBJ2-1	NA	NA	TGTGCCAGCTCACCGAAGGGATCGGCATACAATGAGCAGTTCTTC	CASSPKGSAYNEQFF
TRBV11-2	TRBJ1-3	once	NA	TGTGCCAGCAGCTCTCAGAAATCTGGAAACACCATATATTTT	CASSSQKSGNTIYF
TRBV6-5	TRBJ1-2	once	NA	TGTGCCAGCAGTTTTACTGGGGGCTATGGCTACACCTTC	CASSFTGGYGYTF
TRBV7-6	TRBJ2-3	NA	NA	TGTGCCAGCAGCCAGTCAAGAGATACGCAGTATTTT	CASSQSRDTQYF
TRBV9	TRBJ1-2	NA	NA	TGTGCCAGCAGCGGTCGGGACACCAACTATGGCTACACCTTC	CASSGRDTNYGYTF
TRBV18	TRBJ1-4	NA	TRBD1	TGTGCCAGCTCACCCCGACAGGGGCGGGTAGAAAAACTGTTTTTT	CASSPRQGRVEKLFF
TRBV19	TRBJ1-2	few	TRBD1	TGTGCCAGTAGTATAGACGGGACAGTAAATGGCTACACCTTC	CASSIDGTVNGYTF
TRBV7-2	TRBJ2-7	NA	NA	TGTGCCAGCAGGGGCCAGGGGGGCGACTCGGCGGGGCAGTACTTC	CASRGQGGDSAGQYF
TRBV19	TRBJ1-1	NA	NA	TGTGCCAGCCAGACGGGACGGCAGGGGGAAGCTTTCTTT	CASQTGRQGEAFF
TRBV6-1	TRBJ1-2	NA	NA	TGTGCCAGCAGTGAAGCGCTTGTGTATGGCTACACCTTC	CASSEALVYGYTF
TRBV29-1	TRBJ1-2	NA	NA	TGCAGCGTTGACGTCACTAGGGATGGCTACACCTTC	CSVDVTRDGYTF
TRBV6-5	TRBJ1-6	NA	NA	TGTGCCAGCAGGACAGGCTCCAATTCACCCCTCCACTTT	CASRTGSNSPLHF